The rows below give T cell receptor beta chains drawn from one sample of a study of T cells expressing NK-cell markers. Using the 5' RACE reads, TCRdb records one entry per CDR3 protein without DNA. The sample table sets out 400,000 or so distinct CDR3 sequences. The sequenced material came from blood T cells: a sorted CD56 or NKG2C T cell subset, CD4+ or CD8+ T cells, or bulk PBMC T cells (not recorded which). Receptor source: a woman between 50 and 59 years old in good health. The CDR3 runs from the conserved cysteine through the conserved F or W.

TRBV24-1	TRBJ2-2	17	CATSDPPDRPNTGELFF
TRBV20-1	TRBJ2-6	17	CSAARGTLGSGANVLTF
TRBV20-1	TRBJ2-3	13	CSARTRLRDTQYF
TRBV24-1	TRBJ2-2	17	CATSDLTGGANTGELFF
TRBV20-1	TRBJ1-6	14	CSALGQGDNSPLHF
TRBV7-6	TRBJ2-7	13	CASGMDRLGEQYF
TRBV7-8	TRBJ2-1	15	CASSRSGRGNNEQFF
TRBV6-5	TRBJ1-6	15	CASSYGTTGLSPLHF
TRBV7-9	TRBJ2-1	18	CASSPKSLRGSTYNEQFF
TRBV5-1	TRBJ2-5	15	CASSLDGEESETQYF
TRBV27	TRBJ1-2	13	CASSLTPNYGYTF
TRBV5-1	TRBJ2-2	16	CASSLGLAVVTGELFF
TRBV3-1	TRBJ2-3	15	CASSQGLAGSDTQYF
TRBV4-1	TRBJ2-6	15	CASSQEDGSANVLTF
TRBV10-3	TRBJ2-1	13	CATLGLASNEQFF
TRBV5-5	TRBJ1-4	15	CASSRNRGLGEKLFF
TRBV4-1	TRBJ2-3	17	CASSQDPPGRITDTQYF
TRBV12-3/TRBV12-4	TRBJ2-4	14	CASSFGSARVVLDF
TRBV7-9	TRBJ1-1	14	CASSLDTMNTEAFF
TRBV5-1	TRBJ1-3	17	CASSGRQGASSGNTIYF
TRBV10-3	TRBJ1-5	13	CAIRGTEGQPQHF
TRBV20-1	TRBJ2-3	16	CSARVPGASIIDTQYF
TRBV9	TRBJ2-7	15	CASSVAGGPSYEQYF
TRBV28	TRBJ1-4	14	CASSITARKEKLFF
TRBV7-9	TRBJ2-1	15	CASSLLASGGNEQFF
TRBV12-5	TRBJ2-2	14	CASGPGDGTGELFF
TRBV11-1	TRBJ2-3	15	CASTTGTGQPDTQYF
TRBV5-6	TRBJ2-3	14	CASSLRASGDTQYF
TRBV27	TRBJ1-1	13	CASQRGLGTEAFF
TRBV7-9	TRBJ2-5	15	CASSPRGQGEETQYF
TRBV6-6	TRBJ2-3	19	CASSYSVGSGRRRTDTQYF
TRBV5-1	TRBJ2-2	13	CASTWTVTGELFF
TRBV11-2	TRBJ1-1	11	CASSLENEAFF
TRBV15	TRBJ1-1	18	CATSRGLSGTGISTEAFF
TRBV3-1	TRBJ1-5	13	CASSPIGNQPQHF
TRBV9	TRBJ2-7	15	CASSVGGTGTYEQYF
TRBV29-1	TRBJ2-1	14	CSVVAGAPAPEQFF